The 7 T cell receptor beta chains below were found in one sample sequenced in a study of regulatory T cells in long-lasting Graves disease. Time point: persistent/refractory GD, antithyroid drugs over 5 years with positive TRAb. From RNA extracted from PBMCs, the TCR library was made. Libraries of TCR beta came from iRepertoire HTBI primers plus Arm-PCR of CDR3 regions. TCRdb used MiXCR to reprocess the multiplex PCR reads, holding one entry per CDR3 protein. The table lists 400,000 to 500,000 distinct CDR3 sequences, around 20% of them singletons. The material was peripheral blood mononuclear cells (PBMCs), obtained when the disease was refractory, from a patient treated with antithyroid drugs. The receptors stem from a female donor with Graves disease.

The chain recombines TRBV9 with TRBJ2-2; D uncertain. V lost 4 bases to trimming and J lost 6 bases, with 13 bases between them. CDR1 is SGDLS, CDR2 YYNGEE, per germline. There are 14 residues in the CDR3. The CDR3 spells CASSPRTGPGELFF. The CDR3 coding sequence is TGTGCCAGCAGCCCCCGTACGGGCCCCGGGGAGCTGTTTTTT.

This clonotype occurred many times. The CDR3 bases are TGCAGTGCTAGGGGCGTGACAGGGGGTACTAAGCCCCAGCATTTT. Its protein product is CSARGVTGGTKPQHF. The V gene is TRBV20-1, the J gene TRBJ1-5; TRBD1 matches 9 bases. In germline, CDR1 is DFQATT, CDR2 SNEGSKA (reference sequence). Trimming cost V 3 bases and J 8 bases; bases outside gene matches: 11. The CDR3 covers 15 residues.

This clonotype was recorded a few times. The CDR3 coding sequence is TGTGCCAGCAGCTTCCCAACTAGCGGGACAGATACGCAGTATTTT. Encoded protein: CASSFPTSGTDTQYF. The V and J genes are TRBV7-9 and TRBJ2-3, with 9 positions matching TRBD2. Trimming cost V 3 bases and J 3 bases; bases outside gene matches: 4. This CDR3 comprises 15 residues. Germline V gene lookup returns CDR1 SEHNR and CDR2 FQNEAQ (reference sequence).

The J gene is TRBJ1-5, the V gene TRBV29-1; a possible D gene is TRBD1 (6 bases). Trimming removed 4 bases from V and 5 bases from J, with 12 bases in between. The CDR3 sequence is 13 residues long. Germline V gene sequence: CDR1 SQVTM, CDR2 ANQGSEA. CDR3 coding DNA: TGCAGCGTTGGGGGGGGGACACATCAGCCCCAGCATTTT. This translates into CSVGGGTHQPQHF.

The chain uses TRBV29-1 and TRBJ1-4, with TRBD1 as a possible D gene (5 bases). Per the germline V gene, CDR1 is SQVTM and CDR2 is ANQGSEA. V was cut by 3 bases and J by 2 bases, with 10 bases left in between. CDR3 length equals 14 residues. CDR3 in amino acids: CSVDAGGTNEKLFF. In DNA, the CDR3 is TGCAGCGTTGACGCGGGGGGGACTAATGAAAAACTGTTTTTT.

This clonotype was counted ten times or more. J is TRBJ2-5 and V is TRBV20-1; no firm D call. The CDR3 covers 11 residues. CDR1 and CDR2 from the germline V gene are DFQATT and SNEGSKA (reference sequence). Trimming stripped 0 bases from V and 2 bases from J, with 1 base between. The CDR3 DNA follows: TGCAGTGCTAGAGATCAAGAGACCCAGTACTTC. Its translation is CSARDQETQYF.

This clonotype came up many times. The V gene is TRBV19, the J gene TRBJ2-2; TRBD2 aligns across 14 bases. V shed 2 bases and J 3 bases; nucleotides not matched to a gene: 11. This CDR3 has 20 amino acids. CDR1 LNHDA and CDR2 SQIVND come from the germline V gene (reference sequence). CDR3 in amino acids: CASSIISGTSGSWYTGELFF. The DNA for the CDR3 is TGTGCCAGTAGTATAATAAGCGGGACTAGCGGGAGCTGGTACACCGGGGAGCTGTTTTTT.